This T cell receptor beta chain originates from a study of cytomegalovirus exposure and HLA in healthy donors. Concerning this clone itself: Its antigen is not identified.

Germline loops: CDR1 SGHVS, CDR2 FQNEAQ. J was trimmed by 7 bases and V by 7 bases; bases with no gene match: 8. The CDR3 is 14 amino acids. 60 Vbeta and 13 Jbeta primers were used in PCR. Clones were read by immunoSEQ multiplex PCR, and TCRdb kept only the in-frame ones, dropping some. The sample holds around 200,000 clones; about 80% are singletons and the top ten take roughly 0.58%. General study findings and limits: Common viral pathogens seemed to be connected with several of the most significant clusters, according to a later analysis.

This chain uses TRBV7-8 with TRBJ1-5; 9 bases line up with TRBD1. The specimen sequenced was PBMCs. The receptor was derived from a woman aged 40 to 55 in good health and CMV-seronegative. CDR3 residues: CASTHGTGYQPQHF. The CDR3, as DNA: TGTGCCAGCACCCACGGGACAGGGTACCAGCCCCAGCATTTT.